Below, 23 T cell receptor beta chains from the same sample are listed, as sequenced in a study of OX40 agonist ivuxolimab in advanced cancers. The method was immunoSEQ multiplex PCR; TCRdb's version includes in-frame clones alone and lacks a portion of them. The sample contains some 35,000 clones, 80% to 85% of which appear only once. Sequencing was performed on CD4+ or CD8+ T cells sorted from blood, taken in a trial of the OX40 agonist ivuxolimab. The receptors were gathered from an adult with an advanced solid tumor such as melanoma, head and neck, liver or kidney cancer.

The count of this clone is one. The chain joins TRBV6-5 to TRBJ1-5; D is perhaps TRBD1 (5 bases). Looked up from germline, CDR1 is MNHEY and CDR2 is SVGAGI. Trimming left V 9 bases short and J 4 bases short, with 10 bases between. CDR3 size: 12 residues. This CDR3 reads CASGDLNQPQHF. For the CDR3, the DNA is TGTGCCAGTGGGGACTTAAATCAGCCCCAGCATTTT.

This chain joins TRBV7-3 and TRBJ2-2, with 7 bases matching TRBD1. The CDR3 consists of 16 residues. J was trimmed by 7 bases and V by 4 bases; bases with no gene match: 12. CDR1 is SGHTA, CDR2 FQGTGA, per germline. The chain's CDR3 is CASSYRGLGGGGELFF. Here the CDR3 DNA reads TGTGCCAGCAGCTACAGGGGCTTAGGAGGTGGCGGGGAGCTGTTTTTT.

The chain carries TRBV11-2 and TRBJ2-7, with D maybe TRBD1 (6 bases). The CDR3 sequence is 15 residues long. Germline V gene lookup returns CDR1 SGHAT and CDR2 FQNNGV. V lost 1 base, J lost 6 bases, and 16 bases lay in between. The CDR3 loop is CASSLVRGGSAEQYF. The CDR3 DNA is TGTGCCAGCAGCTTAGTTCGAGGGGGATCGGCCGAGCAGTACTTC.

The chain recombines TRBV19 with TRBJ2-2, with 7 bases fitting TRBD1. This CDR3 is built from 15 residues. Trimming cost V 7 bases and J 3 bases; bases outside gene matches: 8. CDR1 is LNHDA, CDR2 SQIVND, per germline (reference sequence). The CDR3 region is CASTPAGGYTGELFF. The CDR3 DNA sequence: TGTGCCAGTACCCCGGCAGGGGGATACACCGGGGAGCTGTTTTTT.

The CDR3 is CASAHREAYEQYF. CDR3 nucleotide sequence: TGTGCTAGTGCCCACAGGGAAGCCTACGAGCAGTACTTC. The chain links TRBV12-5 to TRBJ2-7, with D possibly matching TRBD1 (6 bases). Per the germline V gene, CDR1 is LGHNT and CDR2 is FRNRAP. Trimming cost V 7 bases and J 2 bases, with 12 bases left between them. The CDR3 sequence is 13 residues long.

The chain employs TRBV30 and TRBJ1-4; no reliable D call. The CDR3 has 15 amino acids. The V end was cut by 3 bases, the J end by 3 bases, with 14 bases between. The germline CDR1 and CDR2 sequences are GTSNPN and SVGIG (reference sequence). In DNA, the CDR3 is TGTGCCTGGAGGCGACCCATCGGGGCTAATGAAAAACTGTTTTTT. Translated: CAWRRPIGANEKLFF.

The chain links TRBV6-5 to TRBJ2-1, with TRBD2 matching 16 bases. J lost 10 bases, V lost 2 bases, and 5 bases had no gene match. CDR1 MNHEY and CDR2 SVGAGI come from the germline V gene. This CDR3 contains 16 residues. CDR3 loop: CASSYVGTSGGAEQFF. DNA of the CDR3: TGTGCCAGCAGTTACGTGGGGACTAGCGGGGGGGCCGAGCAGTTCTTC.

The J gene is TRBJ2-7, the V gene TRBV5-5, with D hard to call. The CDR3 sequence is 14 residues long. The V gene lost 0 bases and the J gene lost 3 bases, with 10 bases spanning the gap. Germline lookup yields CDR1 SGHKS and CDR2 YYEKEE (reference sequence). CDR3 residues: CASSLGLQNYEQYF. For the CDR3, the DNA is TGTGCCAGCAGCTTGGGTCTCCAGAACTACGAGCAGTACTTC. Looking up the rest from reference TRBV5-5 and TRBJ2-7 gives the full variable domain: DAGVTQSPTHLIKTRGQQVTLRCSPISGHKSVSWYQQVLGQGPQFIFQYYEKEERGRGNFPDRFSARQFPNYSSELNVNALLLGDSALYLCASSLGLQNYEQYFGPGTRLTVT.

This clone was counted between two and nine times. This chain connects TRBV7-2 to TRBJ1-1; D is uncertain. The germline V gene encodes CDR1 SGHTA and CDR2 FQGNSA. The CDR3 is 13 residues long. Trimming removed 8 bases at V and 1 base at J, with 11 bases between. The CDR3 DNA sequence: TGTGCCAGCGGATCGAGCGGGAACACTGAAGCTTTCTTT. It is translated as CASGSSGNTEAFF.

DNA for the CDR3: TGTGCCAGCAGGCCGACTAGCGGGTATGAAGATACGCAGTATTTT. This gives the protein CASRPTSGYEDTQYF. The chain links TRBV6-5 to TRBJ2-3, with 10 bases matching TRBD2. The length of the CDR3 is 15 residues. V lost 6 bases to trimming and J lost 5 bases; unmatched junction nucleotides: 8. Per germline, CDR1 MNHEY and CDR2 SVGAGI.

CDR3 protein: CASSIQGSTEAFF. In DNA form, the CDR3 reads TGTGCCAGTAGTATTCAAGGGAGTACTGAAGCTTTCTTT. This chain joins TRBV19 and TRBJ1-1; unclear D gene. With 3 bases removed from V and 5 bases from J, the gap between germline ends came to 10 bases. The CDR3 has 13 residues. Germline CDR1 reads LNHDA; CDR2 reads SQIVND (reference sequence).

This clone came up a few times. The rearrangement uses TRBV7-9 and TRBJ2-1, with D unclear. Germline V gene lookup returns CDR1 SEHNR and CDR2 FQNEAQ (reference sequence). CDR3 length: 14 amino acids. Trimming took off 1 base at V and 8 bases at J, with 12 bases between the two ends. CDR3 sequence reads: CASSLVQDVHEQFF. CDR3 in DNA: TGTGCCAGCAGCTTAGTACAAGACGTGCATGAGCAGTTCTTC.

The CDR3: CASRPGPYRGRNEKLFF. The CDR3 DNA reads TGCGCCAGCAGACCCGGACCCTACAGGGGGCGAAATGAAAAACTGTTTTTT. The rearrangement joins TRBV10-2 to TRBJ1-4, with 9 bases lining up with TRBD1. J was trimmed by 5 bases and V by 6 bases; bases with no gene match: 13. CDR3 length: 17 residues. Looked up from germline, CDR1 is WSHSY and CDR2 is SAAADI.

This chain connects TRBV5-5 to TRBJ2-3, with 9 bases that match TRBD2. V dropped 0 bases and J dropped 6; count of bases not matched to a gene: 8. Germline CDR1 and CDR2: SGHKS and YYEKEE (reference sequence). The CDR3 is 16 residues long. CDR3 DNA: TGTGCCAGCAGCTTGGGCGGGGGGGTTGGCGTGGATACGCAGTATTTT. It specifies CASSLGGGVGVDTQYF.

In this sample, this clone turned up a few times. The chain has TRBV12-5 and TRBJ2-5; D might be TRBD1 (7 bases). CDR1 and CDR2 from the germline V gene are LGHNT and FRNRAP. The V and J ends lost 6 bases and 4 bases respectively, with 18 bases between them. The CDR3 totals 15 residues. In nucleotides, the CDR3 is TGTGCTAGTGGACCAAGCAGGGGGGTTAGAGAGACCCAGTACTTC. This codes for CASGPSRGVRETQYF.

J is TRBJ1-2 and V is TRBV2; tentatively, D is TRBD1 (6 bases). V was shortened by 6 bases and J by 7 bases, with 12 bases between the two germline ends. In germline, CDR1 is SNHLY, CDR2 FYNNEI. The CDR3 is 12 amino acids. CDR3 loop: CASRQGNGGYTF. DNA for the CDR3: TGTGCCAGCAGACAGGGAAATGGTGGCTACACCTTC.

This chain connects TRBV7-9 to TRBJ1-2, with D possibly being TRBD1 (5 bases). The germline V gene has CDR1 SEHNR and CDR2 FQNEAQ (reference sequence). V was pared by 3 bases and J by 2 bases, with 10 bases between. The CDR3 runs 14 residues. CDR3 sequence (DNA): TGTGCCAGCAGCTTGGGCCAGGGAAACTATGGCTACACCTTC. As protein: CASSLGQGNYGYTF.

The CDR3 sequence is CASSLDPHTEAFF. The CDR3, as DNA: TGCGCCAGCAGTCTCGACCCTCACACTGAAGCTTTCTTT. The V and J genes are TRBV10-1 and TRBJ1-1; D is unclear. Germline assignment: CDR1 WNHNN and CDR2 SYGVQD (reference sequence). The CDR3 runs to 13 residues. Trimming shortened V by 5 bases and J by 3 bases, and 10 bases separated the two germline ends.

The chain recombines TRBV7-2 with TRBJ1-2; no clear D. The CDR3 totals 13 residues. Germline V gene data show CDR1 as SGHTA and CDR2 as FQGNSA. V gave up 5 bases and J gave up 8 bases, with 15 bases separating them. The CDR3: CASSQYLVRGYTF. In nucleotides, the CDR3 is TGTGCCAGCAGCCAGTACCTCGTAAGAGGCTACACCTTC.

The chain employs TRBV6-5 and TRBJ1-2; D gene uncertain. Germline CDR1 and CDR2: MNHEY and SVGAGI. The CDR3 extends over 13 amino acids. V lost 7 bases, J lost 6 bases, and 15 bases lay in between. DNA of the CDR3: TGTGCCAGCACCCTTGGGATTGGGGATGGCTACACCTTC. Translating gives CASTLGIGDGYTF.

The count of this clone is one. The chain couples TRBV11-1 to TRBJ2-5; D gene uncertain. V dropped 5 bases and J dropped 5 bases, with 12 bases sitting between them. Germline V gives CDR1 SGHAT, CDR2 FQDESV (reference sequence). The CDR3 extends over 13 amino acids. The CDR3 DNA sequence: TGTGCCAGCAGCCCAGTGAGTGGGGAGACCCAGTACTTC. This translates into CASSPVSGETQYF. The whole variable domain, filled in from reference TRBV11-1 and TRBJ2-5, reads EAEVAQSPRYKITEKSQAVAFWCDPISGHATLYWYRQILGQGPELLVQFQDESVVDDSQLPKDRFSAERLKGVDSTLKIQPAELGDSAMYLCASSPVSGETQYFGPGTRLLVL.

This chain links TRBV4-1 with TRBJ2-1; D might be TRBD2 (5 bases). V lost 0 bases, J lost 7 bases, and 16 bases lay in between. Germline values: CDR1 MGHRA, CDR2 YSYEKL. CDR3 size: 16 residues. The CDR3 here is CASSQDKRLSGNEQFF. The DNA for the CDR3 is TGCGCCAGCAGCCAAGACAAGCGGTTAAGTGGAAATGAGCAGTTCTTC.

The rearrangement uses TRBV7-2 and TRBJ2-3; D is ambiguous. Trimming cost V 4 bases and J 2 bases, with 16 bases left between them. The germline V gene has CDR1 SGHTA and CDR2 FQGNSA. This CDR3 has 16 amino acids. CDR3 sequence reads: CASSSQVALVTDTQYF. The CDR3 DNA reads TGTGCCAGCAGCTCTCAGGTGGCGCTTGTCACAGATACGCAGTATTTT.